This TCR beta chain was sequenced for a study of CD8 T cells in ankylosing spondylitis. Study-wide results and caveats: A TCR beta motif of seven or eight highly homologous variants appeared characteristic of ankylosing spondylitis blood. Disease-linked clones reportedly showed significant enrichment in matched ankylosing spondylitis synovial fluid. Earlier reports found some motif variants in synovial fluid and blood in reactive arthritis.

Quantitative 5'-RACE with molecular barcodes produced the TCR beta libraries. Each CDR3 protein is one row after TCRdb ran MiXCR on the 5' RACE reads. The sample contains more than 650,000 distinct CDR3 sequences, 10% to 15% of which appear only once. The CDR3 consists of 14 residues. CDR1 SGHRS and CDR2 YFSETQ come from the germline V gene. V lost 4 bases, J lost 3 bases, and 14 bases lay in between. As for this clonotype: Its antigen is as yet unknown.

This sequence joins TRBV5-1 and TRBJ2-7, with D perhaps TRBD2 (6 bases). Sequenced: blood, either unsorted or a sorted T cell fraction (not recorded which). This TCR was sampled from a male donor with ankylosing spondylitis. The CDR3, as DNA: TGCGCCAGCAGCCTCGGGGGAGCCTTCTACGAGCAGTACTTC. Protein: CASSLGGAFYEQYF.